Each of the 8 T cell receptor beta chains below was sequenced from the same sample in a study of PD-1 blockade in classical Hodgkin lymphoma. Libraries were prepared by immunoSEQ multiplex PCR; TCRdb keeps only in-frame clonotypes and omits some of them. The data hold fewer than 75,000 clones, with roughly 91% observed a single time. The patients all showed relapse after autologous stem cell transplantation, while their brentuximab vedotin exposure varied. The starting material was peripheral blood mononuclear cells (PBMCs), obtained before the second cycle of nivolumab. The receptors derive from a human donor with classical Hodgkin lymphoma.

The V and J genes are TRBV30 and TRBJ2-2; 10 positions match TRBD2. The V segment lost 0 bases and the J segment 7 bases; nucleotides outside the gene matches: 14. The CDR3 runs to 18 residues. CDR1 and CDR2 (germline): GTSNPN, SVGIG (reference sequence). The CDR3 loop reads CAWSVGISSGGIVGELFF. CDR3 coding DNA: TGTGCCTGGAGTGTAGGGATATCTAGCGGGGGAATTGTCGGGGAGCTGTTTTTT.

This clone was seen only a few times. The chain has TRBV6-5 and TRBJ1-1, with D unresolved. The CDR3 consists of 13 residues. The V end lost 0 bases, the J end lost 1 base, and 3 bases lay between the germline ends. Germline CDR1 reads MNHEY; CDR2 reads SVGAGI. The CDR3 loop reads CASSYSQNTEAFF. DNA of the CDR3: TGTGCCAGCAGTTACTCGCAGAACACTGAAGCTTTCTTT.

The chain links TRBV5-1 to TRBJ1-2; D is possibly TRBD1 (6 bases). Germline lookup yields CDR1 SGHRS and CDR2 YFSETQ. The CDR3 is 14 amino acids. The V end was cut by 4 bases, the J end by 8 bases, with 18 bases between. The CDR3 loop reads CASSLRDTNFGYTF. CDR3 DNA sequence: TGCGCCAGCAGCCTCCGGGACACTAATTTCGGCTACACCTTC.

The chain employs TRBV2 and TRBJ2-7; tentatively, D is TRBD1 (6 bases). Germline-derived CDR1 and CDR2 are SNHLY and FYNNEI. Trimming shortened V by 6 bases and J by 6 bases, and 15 bases separated the two germline ends. There are 13 residues in the CDR3. The CDR3 sequence is CASRPGVSGEQYF. The CDR3 coding sequence is TGTGCCAGCAGGCCAGGGGTTTCCGGCGAGCAGTACTTC.

The CDR3 DNA reads as TGTGCCAGCAGGTCTGGGGATAAGGAGTACACTGAAGCTTTCTTT. It is translated as CASRSGDKEYTEAFF. The J gene is TRBJ1-1, the V gene TRBV27; D gene ambiguous. This CDR3 comprises 15 residues. Trimming pared 6 bases from V and 3 bases from J, leaving 17 bases between. Germline values: CDR1 MNHEY, CDR2 SMNVEV (reference sequence).

This chain's CDR3 is CASRPPGVSYNEQFF. CDR3 DNA: TGTGCCAGCAGACCACCGGGGGTCTCCTACAATGAGCAGTTCTTC. This chain links TRBV7-9 with TRBJ2-1, with D perhaps matching TRBD2 (6 bases). Germline-derived CDR1 and CDR2 are SEHNR and FQNEAQ (reference sequence). The ends were cut back, 6 bases at V and 0 bases at J, with 12 bases in the middle. CDR3 length equals 15 residues.

The genes are TRBV7-8 and TRBJ1-5; D is unresolved. Trimming took 2 bases from V and 4 from J, leaving 12 bases between them. Germline V gene data show CDR1 as SGHVS and CDR2 as FQNEAQ. This CDR3 is 15 amino acids long. The CDR3 region is CASSLYRAENQPQHF. CDR3 bases: TGTGCCAGCAGCTTATATAGGGCAGAAAATCAGCCCCAGCATTTT.

This clone came up a few times. The gene calls are TRBV4-2 and TRBJ1-2, with D hard to call. Germline CDR1 is LGHNA and CDR2 is YNFKEQ. The CDR3 contains 12 residues. The germline V and J ends were trimmed by 2 bases and 2 bases, with 3 bases remaining between them. CDR3 sequence reads: CASSQRNYGYTF. The CDR3 DNA reads TGTGCCAGCAGCCAAAGGAACTATGGCTACACCTTC.